This is a list of T cell receptor beta chains from one sample in a study of control samples from healthy donors and cancer patients. Repertoires were generated with immunoSEQ multiplex PCR, while TCRdb's copy carries only in-frame clones and drops some. This sample has 55,000 to 70,000 clones, with approximately 90% found just once. The sequencing sample was made of PBMCs. All receptors come from a man between 25 and 39 years old with colorectal cancer. Each CDR3 is given with its conserved first and last residue. Fields, in order: V gene, D gene, J gene, clone size, CDR3 protein, CDR3 DNA. D genes are given only for firm matches. Not all rows give a size; the values are once, few, many and, for expanded clones, a class.

TRBV5-4	-	TRBJ2-2	-	CASSLANWGTGELFF	TGTGCCAGCAGCTTGGCCAATTGGGGTACCGGGGAGCTGTTTTTT
TRBV29-1	-	TRBJ1-1	-	CSVEPRNTEAFF	TGCAGCGTTGAGCCCAGGAACACTGAAGCTTTCTTT
TRBV5-1	-	TRBJ2-6	-	CASSPLGVLQPSGANVLTF	TGCGCCAGCAGCCCCCTTGGGGTGCTCCAGCCCTCTGGGGCCAACGTCCTGACTTTC
TRBV5-1	-	TRBJ2-3	-	CASSLIPGRSDTQYF	TGCGCCAGCAGCTTAATCCCCGGTAGGTCAGATACGCAGTATTTT
TRBV19	-	TRBJ1-3	-	CASIAGPSGNTIYF	TGTGCCAGTATCGCAGGACCCTCTGGAAACACCATATATTTT
TRBV3-1/TRBV3-2	TRBD1	TRBJ1-2	-	CASSPTGGKANYGYTF	TGTGCCAGCAGCCCGACAGGGGGGAAAGCTAACTATGGCTACACCTTC
TRBV27	-	TRBJ2-1	once	CASSYYNEQFF	TGTGCCAGCAGTTACTACAATGAGCAGTTCTTC
TRBV30	-	TRBJ1-1	-	CAWSYLGGGKTEAFF	TGTGCCTGGAGTTATCTCGGGGGGGGGAAAACTGAAGCTTTCTTT
TRBV15	-	TRBJ1-3	-	CATSRDWGDSGNTIYF	TGTGCCACCAGCAGAGATTGGGGGGACTCTGGAAACACCATATATTTT
TRBV27	-	TRBJ1-1	-	CASSRGGNTEAFF	TGTGCCAGCAGTCGAGGGGGGAACACTGAAGCTTTCTTT
TRBV7-2	-	TRBJ1-4	-	CASSFTPGAGNPGKLFF	TGTGCCAGCAGCTTCACTCCGGGGGCAGGAAACCCAGGAAAACTGTTTTTT
TRBV30	TRBD2	TRBJ2-3	once	CAWSVAGGTDTQYF	TGTGCCTGGAGTGTCGCGGGGGGCACAGATACGCAGTATTTT
TRBV30	-	TRBJ1-1	-	CAWSATDGLPTEAFF	TGTGCCTGGAGTGCTACGGACGGACTGCCTACTGAAGCTTTCTTT
TRBV6-9	-	TRBJ1-1	-	CAGSYLNTEAFF	TGTGCCGGCAGTTACCTGAACACTGAAGCTTTCTTT
TRBV2	TRBD1	TRBJ2-6	-	CATKRGTGGFSGANVLTF	TGTGCCACCAAAAGGGGGACAGGGGGGTTCTCTGGGGCCAACGTCCTGACTTTC
TRBV7-2	-	TRBJ2-3	-	CASSLGGTHRTDTQYF	TGTGCCAGCAGCTTAGGGGGGACCCACCGCACAGATACGCAGTATTTT
TRBV6-1	-	TRBJ1-6	-	CASSAYPRDTHLHSPLHF	TGTGCCAGCAGTGCTTACCCCCGGGACACCCATTTACATTCACCCCTCCACTTT
TRBV5-1	-	TRBJ1-5	-	CASSLNGGGEQPQHF	TGCGCCAGCAGCTTGAACGGGGGAGGCGAACAGCCCCAGCATTTT
TRBV20-1	-	TRBJ1-1	-	CSASLGTAKNTEAFF	TGCAGTGCTAGTTTGGGGACGGCTAAGAACACTGAAGCTTTCTTT
TRBV7-2	-	TRBJ1-2	-	CASSQTMSNYGYTF	TGTGCCAGCAGCCAGACGATGTCTAACTATGGCTACACCTTC
TRBV4-2	TRBD1	TRBJ2-7	-	CASSQDRTGVDYEQYF	TGTGCCAGCAGCCAAGACCGGACAGGGGTTGACTACGAGCAGTACTTC
TRBV28	TRBD1	TRBJ2-5	-	CASGAGTATPETQYF	TGTGCCAGTGGGGCCGGGACAGCCACGCCAGAGACCCAGTACTTC
TRBV4-3	-	TRBJ1-4	-	CASSQDRAERTEKLFF	TGCGCCAGCAGCCAAGATCGGGCGGAAAGGACTGAAAAACTGTTTTTT
TRBV12-5	-	TRBJ1-1	-	CASGSQVIGRSGMNTEAFF	TGTGCTAGTGGTTCCCAGGTGATCGGGCGGTCGGGTATGAACACTGAAGCTTTCTTT
TRBV9	TRBD1	TRBJ2-1	-	CASSEYGQGGEFF	TGTGCCAGCAGCGAATACGGACAGGGAGGAGAGTTCTTC
TRBV7-9	TRBD2	TRBJ2-2	-	CASSLAGRGGAAVTGELFF	TGTGCCAGCAGCTTAGCGGGTCGCGGGGGGGCCGCCGTCACCGGGGAGCTGTTTTTT
TRBV4-2	-	TRBJ2-4	-	CASSQGYYGENPQYF	TGTGCCAGCAGCCAAGGCTATTATGGGGAGAATCCTCAGTACTTC
TRBV25-1	-	TRBJ1-1	-	CASSIEGGIMNTEAFF	TGTGCCAGCAGTATAGAGGGGGGGATTATGAACACCGAAGCTTTCTTT
TRBV29-1	TRBD1	TRBJ2-7	-	CSVERGLEQYF	TGCAGCGTTGAGAGGGGGCTCGAGCAGTACTTC
TRBV29-1	TRBD1	TRBJ1-2	-	CSGTGRNGYTF	TGCAGCGGGACAGGGAGAAATGGCTACACCTTC
TRBV6-5	TRBD1	TRBJ2-2	-	CASTRQGWRTGELFF	TGTGCCAGCACCAGACAGGGGTGGAGAACCGGGGAGCTGTTTTTT
TRBV30	-	TRBJ1-4	-	CAWKGSLPNEKLFF	TGTGCCTGGAAAGGATCTCTTCCTAATGAAAAACTGTTTTTT
TRBV5-1	-	TRBJ2-3	-	CASSLRGIADTQYF	TGCGCCAGCAGCTTGCGTGGTATTGCAGATACGCAGTATTTT
TRBV19	-	TRBJ1-5	once	CASSMSGSGQPQHF	TGTGCCAGTAGTATGTCGGGGTCGGGGCAGCCCCAGCATTTT
TRBV29-1	-	TRBJ2-1	-	CSVELAHNEQFF	TGCAGCGTTGAATTAGCGCACAATGAGCAGTTCTTC
TRBV5-1	TRBD1	TRBJ2-5	-	CASSLRGRETQYF	TGCGCCAGCAGCTTGAGGGGGCGGGAGACCCAGTACTTC
TRBV25-1	TRBD1	TRBJ2-2	-	CASSDQDRDTGELFF	TGTGCCAGCAGTGACCAAGACAGGGACACCGGGGAGCTGTTTTTT
TRBV30	-	TRBJ1-1	-	CAWSSRVEAFF	TGTGCCTGGAGTTCGCGGGTAGAAGCTTTCTTT
TRBV10-3	TRBD2	TRBJ2-1	-	CAISLTGGGNVDEQFF	TGTGCCATCAGCCTGACGGGAGGGGGGAATGTGGATGAGCAGTTCTTC
TRBV5-4	TRBD1	TRBJ1-2	-	CASSFDGTGRGYTF	TGTGCCAGCAGCTTTGACGGGACAGGGCGCGGCTACACCTTC
TRBV5-4	-	TRBJ2-7	once	CASSPPAAGWGEQYF	TGTGCCAGCAGCCCGCCCGCGGCAGGCTGGGGCGAGCAGTACTTC
TRBV4-2	TRBD2	TRBJ2-3	-	CASAGTSGEVDTQYF	TGTGCCAGCGCCGGGACTAGCGGGGAGGTAGATACGCAGTATTTT
TRBV5-5	TRBD1	TRBJ2-5	-	CASSPIGGQWRETQYF	TGTGCCAGCAGCCCAATTGGGGGACAGTGGAGAGAGACCCAGTACTTC
TRBV5-4	-	TRBJ2-5	-	CASSLGRGGGETQYF	TGTGCCAGCAGCTTGGGCAGGGGAGGGGGAGAGACCCAGTACTTC
TRBV6-4	TRBD1	TRBJ1-2	-	CASSGSTGWNYGYTF	TGTGCCAGCAGTGGGTCGACAGGGTGGAACTATGGCTACACCTTC
TRBV2	-	TRBJ2-3	-	CASCRGTSPSTDTQYF	TGTGCCAGCTGTCGGGGGACTTCTCCTAGCACAGATACGCAGTATTTT
TRBV5-4	-	TRBJ2-7	-	CASRGKTEATEQYF	TGTGCCAGCAGGGGAAAGACAGAGGCCACCGAGCAGTACTTC
TRBV5-3	-	TRBJ2-5	-	CARSLRGGETQYF	TGTGCCAGAAGCCTCCGAGGGGGGGAGACCCAGTACTTC
TRBV12-5	TRBD1	TRBJ2-2	-	CASVRTGGQNTGELFF	TGTGCTAGTGTCCGAACAGGGGGACAGAACACCGGGGAGCTGTTTTTT
TRBV9	TRBD1	TRBJ1-6	-	CASSPPGTEYNSPLHF	TGTGCCAGCAGCCCCCCAGGGACAGAATATAATTCACCCCTCCACTTT
TRBV30	-	TRBJ1-1	-	CAFTVIMNTEAFF	TGTGCCTTTACAGTGATCATGAACACTGAAGCTTTCTTT